This TCR beta chain was recovered during a study of beta chain features in type 1 diabetes (dated by TCRdb to the late 2010s). Regarding the research as a whole: Mean age, gender distribution, total cell number and subset yield did not differ between patients and healthy donors. Whereas all 30 or so donors provided naive and central memory subsets, regulatory and stem cell-like memory subsets were isolated from just 8 patients and roughly 8 healthy donors. A total of 100 million to 110 million sorted cells were examined across all samples, and a strong correlation was observed between cell number per subset and RNA yield. The study compared TCRB repertoires of sorted circulating CD4+ T cell subsets between recently diagnosed type 1 diabetes patients and matched healthy donors. Results the study describes overall, beyond this receptor: PCR may preferentially amplify shorter templates, but because patient and control samples were amplified and corrected together, any resulting skew would affect both groups equally. Naive, central memory and regulatory TCRB repertoires appeared more similar among patients than among healthy donors. Because cDNA was sequenced instead of genomic DNA, highly expressing activated cells could be over-represented, though the groups showed no difference in activation or CD3 levels. Fewer insertions and more nucleotide deletions at VDJ recombination sites were observed in patients with type 1 diabetes, implying thymic rearrangement abnormalities. Because the HLA sub-analyses included only small numbers of individuals, any influence of HLA type on TCRB rearrangement was left unresolved. In all four CD4+ subsets, TCRB CDR3 length was moderately but significantly shorter in type 1 diabetes patients.

The entire isolated RNA was reverse transcribed using the High Capacity cDNA Reverse Transcription Kit, and thus expressed TCRB transcripts were sequenced. Deep immunoSEQ sequencing was performed on naive, central memory and regulatory T cell samples, with an average of around 3.5 million total reads per sample. Sorted cells were lysed in RLT buffer, and RNA was extracted using DNase-treated RNeasy Micro or Mini kits according to cell number. To prevent cross-contamination, every cell subset was processed on its own, while patient and healthy donor samples were processed together. The immunoSEQ multiplex PCR was used to amplify TCRB sequences from cDNA, generating 87-bp fragments that spanned the CDR3 region. Sequencing of the amplicons was done on the Illumina HiSeq platform. On the study's bioinformatics: Synthetic template baselines were used to correct PCR bias computationally, reads within Hamming distance 2 were collapsed together, and singletons that could not be merged were discarded. Reads were aligned against IMGT so that V, D and J genes, CDR3 length and insertions or deletions at six rearrangement sites could be assigned. Within each subset, clonotype counts were normalized to sorted cell number, and only after that were true diversity and Gini coefficients computed with the tcR R package. Repertoire sharing was quantified using the overlap coefficient calculated on TCRB nucleotide sequences. As a proxy for the pre-selection repertoire, out-of-frame TCRB sequences from naive cells were analyzed. The table comes from immuneACCESS by way of TCRdb, which keeps in-frame sequences with V and J called. Part of the clones is missing from these tables; in studies checked, under half for an unresolved V gene and the rest for unknown reasons. V, J and clone size derive from that table, while D and trimming were established from the DNA sequence. The sample table shows 640,000 or so clones, and 11% to 15% are seen once. The top ten constitute 0.03% to 0.045% of the sample.

The sample holds a few counts of this clone. What this receptor recognizes is not known. No much larger clone exists at a distance of one base, and base qualities are not known. Each donor gave one peripheral blood draw, about 100 mL on average, collected into heparinised tubes. A BD FACSAria II and a panel including CD45RO, CCR7, CD25, CD127, CD95 and CD27 were used to sort naive, central memory, regulatory and stem cell-like memory CD4+ T cells. A purity above 98% was achieved for all sorted populations. PBMCs were isolated immediately by Lymphoprep density gradient centrifugation and stained directly without culture. Samples were stained and sorted in pairs, with one healthy donor and one patient per experiment, so that batch effects were minimized. The sequence was obtained from a man aged 18 to 30 with type 1 diabetes. Sample: naive CD4+ T cells from blood. Interpreted using the paper, the cell subset or site label stands for: true naive CD4+ T cells.

The DNA sequence is TGTGCCAGCAGCACTCCGACGGGTGGCTACACCTTC. The encoded protein is CASSTPTGGYTF. The chain links TRBV6-5 with TRBJ1-2, with the D gene uncertain. Deletion took 6 bases off V and 7 bases off J, with a span of 12 bases between the germline ends. In the germline V gene, CDR1 corresponds to MNHEY and CDR2 to SVGAGI. Counted from cysteine to phenylalanine, this CDR3 has 12 amino acids. CDR3 DNA is the only sequence kept; it has 36 bases, read in frame from the first base.